This TCR beta chain stems from a study of CD8+ T cells in alopecia areata. Study in general: A regimen of oral tofacitinib, 5 to 10 mg twice daily, was given to treated patients. Study-level findings and limits: Clonality in lesional scalp, especially alopecia totalis/universalis, exceeded that of normal scalp. The study found TCR sharing across patients less clear than in mice, possibly for HLA reasons.

V shed 3 bases and J shed 4 bases, with 9 bases lying between them. The CDR3 runs 13 residues. The germline gives CDR1 SGHTA, CDR2 FQGTGA. Once RNA had been extracted, it was reverse transcribed into cDNA to act as the sequencing template. The method was immunoSEQ multiplex PCR; TCRdb's version includes in-frame clones alone and lacks a portion of them. The data contain roughly 250,000 clones, 67% of them singletons. Note on this clone: Its antigen is as yet unknown.

The TCR sequence derives from a human donor with alopecia areata. The V gene is TRBV7-3, the J gene TRBJ2-5, with D possibly matching TRBD2 (6 bases). The starting material was CD4+ T cells sorted from blood, obtained at week 0. CDR3 bases: TGTGCCAGCAGCTTCGGGGGATTAGAGACCCAGTACTTC. This gives the protein CASSFGGLETQYF.